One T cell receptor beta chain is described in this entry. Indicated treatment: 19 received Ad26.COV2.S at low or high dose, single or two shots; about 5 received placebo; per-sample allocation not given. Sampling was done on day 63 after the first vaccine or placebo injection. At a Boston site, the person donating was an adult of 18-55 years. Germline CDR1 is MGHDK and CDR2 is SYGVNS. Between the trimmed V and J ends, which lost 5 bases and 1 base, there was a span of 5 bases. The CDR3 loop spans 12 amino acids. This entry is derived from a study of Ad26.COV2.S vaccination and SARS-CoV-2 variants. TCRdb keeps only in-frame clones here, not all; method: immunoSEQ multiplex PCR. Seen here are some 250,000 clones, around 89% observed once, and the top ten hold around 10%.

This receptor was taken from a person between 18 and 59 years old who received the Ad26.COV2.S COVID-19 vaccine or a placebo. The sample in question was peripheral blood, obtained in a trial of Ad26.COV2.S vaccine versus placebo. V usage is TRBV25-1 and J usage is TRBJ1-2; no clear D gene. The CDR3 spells CASSPSNYGYTF. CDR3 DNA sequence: TGTGCCAGCAGTCCCAGTAACTATGGCTACACCTTC.